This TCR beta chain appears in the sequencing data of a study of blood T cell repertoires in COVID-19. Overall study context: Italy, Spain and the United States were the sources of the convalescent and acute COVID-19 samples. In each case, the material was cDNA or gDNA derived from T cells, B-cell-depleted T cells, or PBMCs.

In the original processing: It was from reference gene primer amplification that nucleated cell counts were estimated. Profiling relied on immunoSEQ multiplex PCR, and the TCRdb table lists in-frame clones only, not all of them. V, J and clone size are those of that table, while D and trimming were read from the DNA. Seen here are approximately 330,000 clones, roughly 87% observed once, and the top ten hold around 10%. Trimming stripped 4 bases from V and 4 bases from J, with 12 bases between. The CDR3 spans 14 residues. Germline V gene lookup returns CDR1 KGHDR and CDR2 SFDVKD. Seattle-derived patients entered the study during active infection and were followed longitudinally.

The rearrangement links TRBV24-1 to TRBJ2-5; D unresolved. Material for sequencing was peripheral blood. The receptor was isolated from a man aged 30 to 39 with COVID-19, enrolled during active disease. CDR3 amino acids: CATSEHRVPETQYF. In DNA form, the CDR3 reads TGTGCCACCAGTGAACACCGGGTCCCAGAGACCCAGTACTTC.